This TCR beta chain was observed in a study of patients and donors after allogeneic stem cell transplantation. This CDR3 has 13 amino acids. V gave up 0 bases and J gave up 8 bases, with 11 bases separating them. Germline-derived CDR1 and CDR2 are DFQATT and SNEGSKA (reference sequence). Each CDR3 protein gets one entry after TCRdb re-called the RT-PCR reads with MiXCR. The repertoire has hundreds of thousands of distinct CDR3 sequences, roughly 16% of them found once; the top ten carry just over 7%. This clonotype occurred many times. The TCR was taken from a human donor who was either an allogeneic HSCT recipient or a stem cell or donor lymphocyte infusion donor (not recorded which). It is not recorded whose cells these are; they may come from a transplant donor. This chain joins TRBV20-1 and TRBJ2-4; D unresolved. Material: blood, either unsorted or a sorted T cell fraction (not recorded which). CDR3 nucleotide sequence: TGCAGTGCTAGAGATCCCTCCCTCGACATTCAGTACTTC. It is translated as CSARDPSLDIQYF.